Listed below are T cell receptor beta chains from one sample, sequenced in a study of blood T cell repertoires in COVID-19. This table comes from immunoSEQ multiplex PCR, and its TCRdb copy is limited to in-frame clones, with some not included. The repertoire holds 130,000 or so clones, with approximately 80% as singletons. Sequencing input: peripheral blood. The receptor set was obtained from a human donor in a cohort sampled during active COVID-19. CDR3s include the opening cysteine and the closing phenylalanine or tryptophan. The D gene is left open where the match is weak. Rows may omit the clone size; those that give it use once, few, many or a size class.

size: few
V: TRBV6-4
length: 17
J: TRBJ1-6
D: TRBD1
DNA: TGTGCCAGCAGGGGGACAGGGGGTAGCTCCTATAATTCACCCCTCCACTTT
CDR3: CASRGTGGSSYNSPLHF

size: once
V: TRBV14
length: 13
J: TRBJ2-3
D: .
DNA: TGTGCCAGCAGCGAACAGGTTTATGATACGCAGTATTTT
CDR3: CASSEQVYDTQYF

size: .
V: TRBV7-9
length: 12
J: TRBJ1-1
D: TRBD1
DNA: TGTGCCAGCAGCCTTGACAGGGTAGAAGCTTTCTTT
CDR3: CASSLDRVEAFF

size: .
V: TRBV2
length: 14
J: TRBJ1-5
D: .
DNA: TGTGCCAGCAGTCCCACAGGGTACAATCAGCCCCAGCATTTT
CDR3: CASSPTGYNQPQHF

size: once
V: TRBV4-3
length: 16
J: TRBJ1-6
D: TRBD1
DNA: TGCGCCAGCAGCCAAAGGTCGACAGGGGCGGATTCACCCCTCCACTTT
CDR3: CASSQRSTGADSPLHF

size: .
V: TRBV5-1
length: 16
J: TRBJ2-5
D: .
DNA: TGCGCCAGCAGCTTGGCCGTAGTGGGTGGAGGCGAGACCCAGTACTTC
CDR3: CASSLAVVGGGETQYF

size: .
V: TRBV5-1
length: 19
J: TRBJ2-6
D: TRBD2
DNA: TGCGCCAGCAACTTGGGACTAGCGGGAGGAGACTCTGGGGCCAACGTCCTGACTTTC
CDR3: CASNLGLAGGDSGANVLTF

size: few
V: TRBV29-1
length: 14
J: TRBJ1-2
D: .
DNA: TGCAGCGTTGAAGACGCCGGAGGACACTATGGCTACACCTTC
CDR3: CSVEDAGGHYGYTF

size: .
V: TRBV18
length: 17
J: TRBJ2-7
D: TRBD1
DNA: TGTGCCAGCTCAGAAGAACATACCGGGACAGGGATCGGCGAGCAGTACTTC
CDR3: CASSEEHTGTGIGEQYF

size: .
V: TRBV7-6
length: 16
J: TRBJ2-1
D: TRBD2
DNA: TGTGCCAGCAGCTTAGACCAGCGGGAGGGCCGGAATGAGCAGTTCTTC
CDR3: CASSLDQREGRNEQFF

size: .
V: TRBV6-2/TRBV6-3
length: 15
J: TRBJ2-2
D: TRBD1
DNA: TGTGCCAGCAGTTACCCAGGACAGGGAGCCGGGGAGCTGTTTTTT
CDR3: CASSYPGQGAGELFF

size: few
V: TRBV13
length: 15
J: TRBJ2-1
D: TRBD2
DNA: TGTGCCAGCAGCTCAAGCGGGAGTGGGAGCAATGAGCAGTTCTTC
CDR3: CASSSSGSGSNEQFF

size: .
V: TRBV6-2/TRBV6-3
length: 17
J: TRBJ1-2
D: TRBD1
DNA: TGTGCCAGCAGTTACTCCCAAACCGGGACAGGGAACTATGGCTACACCTTC
CDR3: CASSYSQTGTGNYGYTF

size: .
V: TRBV21-1
length: 15
J: TRBJ2-5
D: .
DNA: TGTGCCAGCACCCCAGGGAGGGTTGGGGGAGAGACCCAGTACTTC
CDR3: CASTPGRVGGETQYF

size: .
V: TRBV27
length: 15
J: TRBJ1-4
D: .
DNA: TGTGCCAGCAGTGAGAGCCCAGGGCTAAGGAAAAAACTGTTTTTT
CDR3: CASSESPGLRKKLFF

size: .
V: TRBV5-6
length: 14
J: TRBJ1-2
D: .
DNA: TGTGCCAGCAGCTTGGAGGAGGGAGAGTATGGCTACACCTTC
CDR3: CASSLEEGEYGYTF

size: .
V: TRBV5-1
length: 14
J: TRBJ2-2
D: .
DNA: TGCGCCAGCAGCTTGGGAGGACAGACCGGGGAGCTGTTTTTT
CDR3: CASSLGGQTGELFF

size: .
V: TRBV4-3
length: 14
J: TRBJ1-2
D: .
DNA: TGCGCCAGCAGCCAAGTAGGAGAATATGCTGGCTACACCTTC
CDR3: CASSQVGEYAGYTF

size: .
V: TRBV6-6
length: 15
J: TRBJ1-3
D: .
DNA: TGTGCCAGCCTCCAGGCCGCGATCTCTGGAAACACCATATATTTT
CDR3: CASLQAAISGNTIYF

size: few
V: TRBV7-3
length: 15
J: TRBJ2-2
D: TRBD2
DNA: TGTGCCAGCAGCTTAGATCCTGGGAGGGCCGGGGAGCTGTTTTTT
CDR3: CASSLDPGRAGELFF

size: .
V: TRBV29-1
length: 15
J: TRBJ2-7
D: TRBD2
DNA: TGCAGCGCCCAGGGACTAGCGGGAGCCTCCCTCGAGCAGTACTTC
CDR3: CSAQGLAGASLEQYF

size: .
V: TRBV5-1
length: 13
J: TRBJ2-7
D: TRBD2
DNA: TGCGCCAGCAGCTTGGTAGGTAGCGGGGAGCAGTACTTC
CDR3: CASSLVGSGEQYF

size: once
V: TRBV2
length: 15
J: TRBJ1-5
D: .
DNA: TGTGCCAGCACCGAGGGCCTTCGGCAGAATCAGCCCCAGCATTTT
CDR3: CASTEGLRQNQPQHF

size: few
V: TRBV5-1
length: 17
J: TRBJ2-7
D: TRBD2
DNA: TGCGCCAGCAGCTCGCAGCCTCCGGGACTAGCACATTACGAGCAGTACTTC
CDR3: CASSSQPPGLAHYEQYF

size: .
V: TRBV5-1
length: 15
J: TRBJ1-2
D: .
DNA: TGCGCCAGCAGCTCTAACAGTGTACCTAACTATGGCTACACCTTC
CDR3: CASSSNSVPNYGYTF

size: .
V: TRBV7-2
length: 14
J: TRBJ1-1
D: .
DNA: TGTGCCAGCAGTCGTCGACACAAGAACACTGAAGCTTTCTTT
CDR3: CASSRRHKNTEAFF

size: .
V: TRBV10-3
length: 14
J: TRBJ2-3
D: TRBD2
DNA: TGTGCCACACTCAGGAGCGGGGAGGGAGATACGCAGTATTTT
CDR3: CATLRSGEGDTQYF

size: few
V: TRBV6-5
length: 14
J: TRBJ2-2
D: .
DNA: TGTGCCAGCAGTTTTTTGGACTCGCCCGGGGAGCTGTTTTTT
CDR3: CASSFLDSPGELFF

size: .
V: TRBV5-1
length: 15
J: TRBJ2-1
D: TRBD1
DNA: TGCGCCAGCAGGGTGGGACAGGGGTCCTACAATGAGCAGTTCTTC
CDR3: CASRVGQGSYNEQFF

size: few
V: TRBV18
length: 14
J: TRBJ2-4
D: .
DNA: TGTGCCAGCTCACCAACGGTAACCAAAAACATTCAGTACTTC
CDR3: CASSPTVTKNIQYF

size: .
V: TRBV5-6
length: 13
J: TRBJ1-2
D: .
DNA: TGTGCCAGCAGCTTGGAGCAGGCCTATGGCTACACCTTC
CDR3: CASSLEQAYGYTF

size: .
V: TRBV5-1
length: 15
J: TRBJ2-1
D: TRBD2
DNA: TGCGCCAGCAGCTCCCTAGCGGGAGTCGACAATGAGCAGTTCTTC
CDR3: CASSSLAGVDNEQFF

size: .
V: TRBV2
length: 14
J: TRBJ2-3
D: TRBD2
DNA: TGTGCCAGCAGTGAAGCTAGCGGGAGTGATACGCAGTATTTT
CDR3: CASSEASGSDTQYF

size: .
V: TRBV5-6
length: 16
J: TRBJ2-1
D: TRBD1
DNA: TGTGCCAGCAGCCGGACAGGGGAGGCCTGGGACAATGAGCAGTTCTTC
CDR3: CASSRTGEAWDNEQFF

size: .
V: TRBV5-1
length: 18
J: TRBJ2-1
D: TRBD2
DNA: TGCGCCAGCAGCTCCGAGGGACTAGCGGGAGGTAACTACAATGAGCAGTTCTTC
CDR3: CASSSEGLAGGNYNEQFF

size: once
V: TRBV12-3/TRBV12-4
length: 11
J: TRBJ1-3
D: .
DNA: TGTGCCAGCAGTTTTCGGTATACCATATATTTT
CDR3: CASSFRYTIYF

size: .
V: TRBV9
length: 16
J: TRBJ1-3
D: .
DNA: TGTGCCAGCAGCCCCCGGGGGGGGTTATCAGGAAACACCATATATTTT
CDR3: CASSPRGGLSGNTIYF

size: .
V: TRBV5-1
length: 15
J: TRBJ1-6
D: .
DNA: TGCGCCAGCAGCTCGGCGCGGGGCTGGGATTCACCCCTCCACTTT
CDR3: CASSSARGWDSPLHF

size: .
V: TRBV7-9
length: 12
J: TRBJ1-1
D: .
DNA: TGTGCCAGCAGCTTAAGGAGTCTAGAAGCTTTCTTT
CDR3: CASSLRSLEAFF

size: many
V: TRBV11-2
length: 16
J: TRBJ1-3
D: .
DNA: TGTGCCAGCAGCCATAGCGGCGGGACTGGTGGAAACACCATATATTTT
CDR3: CASSHSGGTGGNTIYF

size: .
V: TRBV3-1/TRBV3-2
length: 15
J: TRBJ2-1
D: TRBD2
DNA: TGTGCCAGCAGCGTTACTAGCGGAGCCTACAATGAGCAGTTCTTC
CDR3: CASSVTSGAYNEQFF

size: .
V: TRBV29-1
length: 12
J: TRBJ1-3
D: .
DNA: TGCAGCGTCAGTGTTTCGGGAAACACCATATATTTT
CDR3: CSVSVSGNTIYF

size: .
V: TRBV5-1
length: 17
J: TRBJ2-3
D: .
DNA: TGCGCCAGCAGCTTGGGGGCAGCTACCAGGGGCACAGATACGCAGTATTTT
CDR3: CASSLGAATRGTDTQYF

size: .
V: TRBV4-1
length: 17
J: TRBJ1-2
D: .
DNA: TGCGCCAGCAGCCAAGTTTCCGGGAGACAGAGAGGGGATGGCTACACCTTC
CDR3: CASSQVSGRQRGDGYTF

size: .
V: TRBV7-2
length: 15
J: TRBJ2-2
D: .
DNA: TGTGCCAGCAGCTTAGATCGGTCTAGAAACGGGGAGCTGTTTTTT
CDR3: CASSLDRSRNGELFF

size: .
V: TRBV7-3
length: 16
J: TRBJ2-1
D: TRBD2
DNA: TGTGCCAGCAGCTTAATAGGGACTAGCGGGAGGGATGAGCAGTTCTTC
CDR3: CASSLIGTSGRDEQFF

size: .
V: TRBV6-2/TRBV6-3
length: 15
J: TRBJ2-1
D: TRBD2
DNA: TGTGCCAGCAGTCGGGGGAGGGGCCGGGACAATGAGCAGTTCTTC
CDR3: CASSRGRGRDNEQFF

size: few
V: TRBV10-3
length: 15
J: TRBJ1-6
D: TRBD1
DNA: TGTGCCATCAGTGAGTCTGGACAGGGAGGCCCACCCCTCCACTTT
CDR3: CAISESGQGGPPLHF

size: .
V: TRBV5-4
length: 16
J: TRBJ2-3
D: .
DNA: TGTGCCAGCAGCCGCCTCGACTTAGAACCCACAGATACGCAGTATTTT
CDR3: CASSRLDLEPTDTQYF

size: once
V: TRBV4-2
length: 16
J: TRBJ1-2
D: .
DNA: TGTGCCAGCAGTCAAGACACGGTTCAAGCCCGTTATGGCTACACCTTC
CDR3: CASSQDTVQARYGYTF

size: .
V: TRBV5-1
length: 14
J: TRBJ1-6
D: .
DNA: TGCGCCAGCTCCGTCCGGAGGGATAATTCACCCCTCCACTTT
CDR3: CASSVRRDNSPLHF

size: .
V: TRBV11-3
length: 15
J: TRBJ2-3
D: TRBD1
DNA: TGTGCCAGCAGCCCCGGGACAGGGGCCACAGATACGCAGTATTTT
CDR3: CASSPGTGATDTQYF

size: .
V: TRBV29-1
length: 15
J: TRBJ2-3
D: TRBD2
DNA: TGCAGCGTTGAGCCTAGCGGGCCTAGCACAGATACGCAGTATTTT
CDR3: CSVEPSGPSTDTQYF

size: .
V: TRBV5-1
length: 16
J: TRBJ2-7
D: .
DNA: TGCGCCAGCAGCTTGGAGCTGCGGAGGGTCTCCTACGAGCAGTACTTC
CDR3: CASSLELRRVSYEQYF